This is a list of T cell receptor beta chains from one sample in a study of blood T cell repertoires in COVID-19. Sequencing used immunoSEQ multiplex PCR; TCRdb keeps in-frame clones, though not all of them. This table holds under 200,000 clones, roughly 80% found once. The sequencing input was peripheral blood. These receptors were obtained from a human donor in a cohort sampled during active COVID-19. CDR3s include the opening cysteine and the closing phenylalanine or tryptophan. The D gene is left open where the match is weak. Expanded clones are given a class, and other clones once, few, many or no size at all.

D gene | clone size | CDR3 length | J gene | V gene | CDR3 protein | CDR3 DNA
. | . | 13 | TRBJ1-5 | TRBV28 | CAIGGGANQPQHF | TGTGCCATCGGAGGCGGGGCGAATCAGCCCCAGCATTTT
TRBD1 | . | 15 | TRBJ1-1 | TRBV20-1 | CSASFGTGVNTEAFF | TGCAGTGCTAGTTTCGGGACAGGTGTGAACACTGAAGCTTTCTTT
. | . | 13 | TRBJ1-1 | TRBV7-3 | CASSYLGGTEAFF | TGTGCCAGCAGCTACCTGGGGGGCACTGAAGCTTTCTTT
. | few | 14 | TRBJ2-7 | TRBV6-1 | CASSERGRSYEQYF | TGTGCCAGCAGTGAAAGGGGTCGCTCCTACGAGCAGTACTTC
TRBD1 | . | 15 | TRBJ1-2 | TRBV6-2/TRBV6-3 | CASSYPGQGAYGYTF | TGTGCCAGCAGTTACCCGGGACAGGGGGCGTATGGCTACACCTTC
. | . | 14 | TRBJ2-7 | TRBV28 | CASSSWGRAHEQYF | TGTGCCAGCAGTTCCTGGGGCAGGGCCCACGAGCAGTACTTC
TRBD2 | once | 15 | TRBJ2-7 | TRBV6-2/TRBV6-3 | CASSQPGLATYEQYF | TGTGCCAGCAGTCAACCGGGACTAGCGACGTACGAGCAGTACTTC
. | . | 14 | TRBJ2-7 | TRBV25-1 | CASSESSLPYEQYF | TGTGCCAGCAGTGAGTCGAGCCTTCCCTACGAGCAGTACTTC
. | . | 18 | TRBJ2-2 | TRBV9 | CASSVVGGGATNTGELFF | TGTGCCAGCAGCGTAGTAGGTGGCGGGGCCACGAACACCGGGGAGCTGTTTTTT
. | few | 13 | TRBJ2-3 | TRBV5-5 | CASSFPLTDTQYF | TGTGCCAGCAGCTTTCCCCTAACAGATACGCAGTATTTT
. | . | 15 | TRBJ2-5 | TRBV18 | CASSPSRVAQETQYF | TGTGCCAGCTCACCATCCAGGGTTGCCCAAGAGACCCAGTACTTC
TRBD1 | . | 15 | TRBJ2-3 | TRBV20-1 | CSASEITGGGDTQYF | TGCAGTGCTAGTGAAATCACAGGGGGCGGAGATACGCAGTATTTT
TRBD2 | . | 16 | TRBJ2-2 | TRBV24-1 | CATSDPGTSGSGELFF | TGTGCCACCAGTGACCCCGGGACTAGTGGGTCCGGGGAGCTGTTTTTT
TRBD2 | . | 17 | TRBJ2-3 | TRBV11-2 | CASSLVGSGRGVDTQYF | TGTGCCAGCAGCTTAGTTGGGTCGGGACGGGGGGTAGATACGCAGTATTTT
TRBD1 | . | 15 | TRBJ1-5 | TRBV7-2 | CASSPRTGANQPQHF | TGTGCCAGCAGCCCCCGGACAGGCGCGAATCAGCCCCAGCATTTT
TRBD2 | . | 16 | TRBJ2-5 | TRBV5-1 | CASSLATSGIQETQYF | TGCGCCAGCAGCTTAGCGACTAGCGGGATCCAAGAGACCCAGTACTTC
TRBD1 | . | 13 | TRBJ1-5 | TRBV27 | CASSWTGDQPQHF | TGTGCCAGCAGTTGGACAGGAGATCAGCCCCAGCATTTT
. | . | 15 | TRBJ2-7 | TRBV3-1/TRBV3-2 | CASSQDPTSSYEQYF | TGTGCCAGCAGCCAAGATCCAACTAGCTCCTACGAGCAGTACTTC
. | . | 15 | TRBJ1-1 | TRBV5-1 | CASTPYGGLNTEAFF | TGCGCCAGCACCCCCTACGGGGGGTTAAACACTGAAGCTTTCTTT
TRBD2 | . | 16 | TRBJ2-3 | TRBV9 | CASSALTSGGSGTQYF | TGTGCCAGCAGCGCCTTGACTAGCGGGGGAAGTGGTACGCAGTATTTT
TRBD1 | . | 14 | TRBJ2-7 | TRBV19 | CASRQQGIGNEQYF | TGTGCCAGTAGACAACAGGGGATTGGAAACGAGCAGTACTTC
. | . | 11 | TRBJ1-1 | TRBV29-1 | CSVEVLYVAFF | TGCAGCGTTGAGGTACTGTACGTAGCTTTCTTT
TRBD1 | . | 15 | TRBJ1-3 | TRBV4-3 | CASSQGQGVGNTIYF | TGCGCCAGCAGCCAAGGACAGGGAGTTGGAAACACCATATATTTT
. | . | 14 | TRBJ2-5 | TRBV10-3 | CAISERGAQETQYF | TGTGCCATCAGTGAGCGGGGGGCCCAAGAGACCCAGTACTTC
. | . | 14 | TRBJ1-5 | TRBV28 | CASSLGAKDQPQHF | TGTGCCAGCAGTTTAGGGGCCAAGGATCAGCCCCAGCATTTT
. | . | 14 | TRBJ2-1 | TRBV7-2 | CASSGGGGEWEQFF | TGTGCCAGCAGCGGAGGAGGGGGGGAGTGGGAGCAGTTCTTC
TRBD2 | . | 16 | TRBJ2-1 | TRBV5-1 | CASSLGASGRYNEQFF | TGCGCCAGCAGCTTGGGGGCTAGCGGGAGGTACAATGAGCAGTTCTTC